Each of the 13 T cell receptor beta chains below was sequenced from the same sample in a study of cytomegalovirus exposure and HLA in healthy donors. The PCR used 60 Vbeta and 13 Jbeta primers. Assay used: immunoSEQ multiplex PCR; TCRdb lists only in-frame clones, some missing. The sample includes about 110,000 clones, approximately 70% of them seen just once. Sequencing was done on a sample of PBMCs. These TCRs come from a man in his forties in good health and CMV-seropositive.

CDR3 nucleotides: TGTGCCTGGAGTGTGGGGACAGGCAGAAACACCATATATTTT. This sequence encodes CAWSVGTGRNTIYF. The V call is TRBV30, the J call TRBJ1-3; 8 bases are a match to TRBD1. The CDR3 extends over 14 amino acids. V dropped 0 bases and J dropped 5; count of bases not matched to a gene: 3. Germline CDR1 and CDR2: GTSNPN and SVGIG (reference sequence).

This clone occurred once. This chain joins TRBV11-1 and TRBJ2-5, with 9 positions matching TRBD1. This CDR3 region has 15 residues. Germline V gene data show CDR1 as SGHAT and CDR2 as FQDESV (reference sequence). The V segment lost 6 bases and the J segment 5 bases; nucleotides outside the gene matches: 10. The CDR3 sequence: CASSQGTGRMETQYF. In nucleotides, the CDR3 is TGTGCCAGCAGTCAAGGGACAGGGAGAATGGAGACCCAGTACTTC. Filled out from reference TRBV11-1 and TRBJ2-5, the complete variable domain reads EAEVAQSPRYKITEKSQAVAFWCDPISGHATLYWYRQILGQGPELLVQFQDESVVDDSQLPKDRFSAERLKGVDSTLKIQPAELGDSAMYLCASSQGTGRMETQYFGPGTRLLVL.

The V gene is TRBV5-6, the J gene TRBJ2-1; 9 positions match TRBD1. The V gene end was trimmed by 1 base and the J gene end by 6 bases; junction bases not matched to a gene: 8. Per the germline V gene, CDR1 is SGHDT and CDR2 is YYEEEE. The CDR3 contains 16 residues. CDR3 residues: CASSLTGQGIVNEQFF. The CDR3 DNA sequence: TGTGCCAGCAGCTTGACTGGACAGGGGATTGTCAATGAGCAGTTCTTC.

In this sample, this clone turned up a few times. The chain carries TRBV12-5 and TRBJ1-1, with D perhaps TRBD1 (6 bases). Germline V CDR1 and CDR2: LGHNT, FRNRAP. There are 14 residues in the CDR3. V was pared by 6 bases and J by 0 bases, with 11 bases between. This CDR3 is CASGAGTMNTEAFF. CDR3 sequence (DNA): TGTGCTAGTGGGGCAGGGACAATGAACACTGAAGCTTTCTTT.

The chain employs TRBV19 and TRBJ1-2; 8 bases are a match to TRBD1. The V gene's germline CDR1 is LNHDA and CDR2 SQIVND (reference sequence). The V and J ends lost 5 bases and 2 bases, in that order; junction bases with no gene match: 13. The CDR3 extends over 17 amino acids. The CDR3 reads CASSFDLGQGRNYGYTF. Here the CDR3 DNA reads TGTGCCAGTAGTTTCGATCTCGGACAGGGAAGAAACTATGGCTACACCTTC.

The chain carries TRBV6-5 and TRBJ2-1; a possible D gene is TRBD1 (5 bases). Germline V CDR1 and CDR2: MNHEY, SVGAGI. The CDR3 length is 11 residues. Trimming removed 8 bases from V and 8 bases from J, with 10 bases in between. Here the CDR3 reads CASGQGDEQFF. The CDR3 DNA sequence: TGTGCCAGCGGACAAGGCGATGAGCAGTTCTTC.

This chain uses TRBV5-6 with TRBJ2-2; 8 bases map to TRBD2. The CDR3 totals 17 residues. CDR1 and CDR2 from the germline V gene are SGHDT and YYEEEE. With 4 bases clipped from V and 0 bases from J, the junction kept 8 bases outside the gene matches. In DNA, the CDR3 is TGTGCCAGCAGCGCGGGACTAGGGGCTACGAACACCGGGGAGCTGTTTTTT. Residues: CASSAGLGATNTGELFF.

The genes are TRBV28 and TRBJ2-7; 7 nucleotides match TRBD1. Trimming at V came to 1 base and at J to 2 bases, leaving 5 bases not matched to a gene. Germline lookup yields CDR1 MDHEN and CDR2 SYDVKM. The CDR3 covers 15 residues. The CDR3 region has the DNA TGTGCCAGCAGTTTATTAGTCCAGGGGGCCTACGAGCAGTACTTC. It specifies CASSLLVQGAYEQYF.

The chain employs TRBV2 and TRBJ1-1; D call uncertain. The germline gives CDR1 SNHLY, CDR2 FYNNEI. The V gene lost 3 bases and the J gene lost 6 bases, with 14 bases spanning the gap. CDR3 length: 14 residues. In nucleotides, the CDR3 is TGTGCCAGCAGTGAGGAGAGGGTGATAGCTGAAGCTTTCTTT. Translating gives CASSEERVIAEAFF.

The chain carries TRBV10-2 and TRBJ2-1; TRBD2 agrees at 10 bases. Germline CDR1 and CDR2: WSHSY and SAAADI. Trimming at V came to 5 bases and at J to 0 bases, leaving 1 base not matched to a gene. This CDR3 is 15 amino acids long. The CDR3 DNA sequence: TGCGCCAGCAGTCGGACTAGCGGCTCCTACAATGAGCAGTTCTTC. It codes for CASSRTSGSYNEQFF.

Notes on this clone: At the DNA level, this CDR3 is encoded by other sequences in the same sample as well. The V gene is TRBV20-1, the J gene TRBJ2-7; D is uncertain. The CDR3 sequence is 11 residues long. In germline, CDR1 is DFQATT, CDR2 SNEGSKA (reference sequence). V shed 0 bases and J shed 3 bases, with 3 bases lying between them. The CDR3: CSARDNYEQYV. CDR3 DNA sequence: TGCAGTGCTAGAGACAACTACGAGCAGTACGTC.

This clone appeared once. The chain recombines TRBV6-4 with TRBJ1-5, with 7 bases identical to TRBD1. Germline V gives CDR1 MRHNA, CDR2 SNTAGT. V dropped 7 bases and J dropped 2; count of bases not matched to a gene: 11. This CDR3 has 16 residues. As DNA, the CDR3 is TGTGCCAGCAACCAGGACAGGCCGAAGGGCAATCAGCCCCAGCATTTT. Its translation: CASNQDRPKGNQPQHF.

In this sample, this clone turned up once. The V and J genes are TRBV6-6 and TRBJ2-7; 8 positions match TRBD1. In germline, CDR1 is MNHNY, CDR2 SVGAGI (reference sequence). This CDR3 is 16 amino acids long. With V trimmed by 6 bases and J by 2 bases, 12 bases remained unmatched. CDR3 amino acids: CASRTAGGDQTYEQYF. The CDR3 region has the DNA TGTGCCAGCAGGACGGCAGGGGGCGACCAGACCTACGAGCAGTACTTC.